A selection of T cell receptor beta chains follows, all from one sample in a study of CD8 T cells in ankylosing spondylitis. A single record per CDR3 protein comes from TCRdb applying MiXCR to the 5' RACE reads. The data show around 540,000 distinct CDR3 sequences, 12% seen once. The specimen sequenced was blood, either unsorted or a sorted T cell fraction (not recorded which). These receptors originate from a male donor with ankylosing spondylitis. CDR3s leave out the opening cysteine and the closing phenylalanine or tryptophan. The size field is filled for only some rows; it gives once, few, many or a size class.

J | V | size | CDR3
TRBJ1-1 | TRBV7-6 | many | ASSPTGLNTEAF
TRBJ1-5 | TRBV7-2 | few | ASSLRAGTGGQPQH
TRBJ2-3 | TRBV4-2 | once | ASSHTSTGEADTQY
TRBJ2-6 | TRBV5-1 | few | ASSLAQASGANVLT
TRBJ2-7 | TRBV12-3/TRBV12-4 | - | ASSLREEQY
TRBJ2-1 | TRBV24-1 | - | ATSDLLPDSYNEQF
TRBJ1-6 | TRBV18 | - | ASGPNQDSPLH
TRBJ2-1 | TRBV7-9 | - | ASSETGDWNEQF
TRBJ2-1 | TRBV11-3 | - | ASSQLIGMSNEQF
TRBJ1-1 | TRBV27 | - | ASSLNGGFTTEAF
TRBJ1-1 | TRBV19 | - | ASTEGARTEAF
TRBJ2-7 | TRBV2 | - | ASTVRTGGGEQY
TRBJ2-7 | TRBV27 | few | ASSSRGPSYEQY
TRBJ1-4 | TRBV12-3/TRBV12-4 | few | ASRDGVYNEKLF
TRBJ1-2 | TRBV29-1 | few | SVEVTAFAPL
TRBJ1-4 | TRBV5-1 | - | ASSQGVAANEKLF
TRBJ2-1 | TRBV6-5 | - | ASSSQSNSYNEQF
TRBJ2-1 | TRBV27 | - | ASSPRPPAGGRYNEQF
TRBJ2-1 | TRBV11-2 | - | ASSGKGTSREREQF
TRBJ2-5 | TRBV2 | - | ASIEYGETQY
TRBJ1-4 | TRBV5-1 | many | ASSLGGGGNEKLF
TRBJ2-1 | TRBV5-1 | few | ASSLLSGGNRGEQF
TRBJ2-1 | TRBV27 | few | ASSSNLREQF
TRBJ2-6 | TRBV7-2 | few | ASSRRPYLSGANVLT
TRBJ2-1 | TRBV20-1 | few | SADLAGGPYEQF
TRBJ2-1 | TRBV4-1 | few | ASSQDWENNEQF
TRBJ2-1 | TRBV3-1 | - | ASSQVKWGGGEQF
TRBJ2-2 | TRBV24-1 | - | ATSGPGVNTGELF
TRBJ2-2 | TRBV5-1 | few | ASSFDRGGTGELF
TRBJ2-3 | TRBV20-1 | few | SARDGDGADTQY
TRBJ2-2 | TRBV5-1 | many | ASRATPDSGELF
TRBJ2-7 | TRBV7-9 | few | ASSLRGGSEQY
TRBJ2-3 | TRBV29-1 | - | SVPPARGTDTQY
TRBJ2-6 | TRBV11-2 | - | ASSLDHFLGGSSGANVLT
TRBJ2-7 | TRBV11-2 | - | ASSLLHEQY
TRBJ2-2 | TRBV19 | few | ASTDPGSSAGELF
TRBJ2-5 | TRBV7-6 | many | ASSRTYQETQY
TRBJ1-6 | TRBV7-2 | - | ASSGPGTGKRSPLH
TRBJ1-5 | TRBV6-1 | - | ASSEVGNQPQH
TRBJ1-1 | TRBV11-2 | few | ASSSLDLNTEAF
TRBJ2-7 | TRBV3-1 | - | ASSQPSGRTTLEQY
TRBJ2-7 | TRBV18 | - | ASSPGTSGTYEQY
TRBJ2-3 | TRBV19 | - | SASGMNTQY
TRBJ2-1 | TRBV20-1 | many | SASSGSGTGEQF
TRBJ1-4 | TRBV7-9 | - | ASSPVAANEKLF
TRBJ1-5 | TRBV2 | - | ASRGGDKYNQPQH
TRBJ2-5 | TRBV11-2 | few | ASTRDRVGETQY
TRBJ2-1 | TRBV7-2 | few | ASSGGALNEQF
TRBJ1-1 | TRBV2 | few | ASSVQGWPAKSTEAF
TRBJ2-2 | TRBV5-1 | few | ASSAGVHTSTGELF
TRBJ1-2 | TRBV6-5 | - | ASSYSTKQGYGYT
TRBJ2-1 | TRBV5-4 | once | ASSPFGLAGVNEQF
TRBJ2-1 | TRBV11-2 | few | ASSWAGAYNEQF
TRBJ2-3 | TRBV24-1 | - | ATSARGTDTQY
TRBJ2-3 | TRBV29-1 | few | SVEEDKRYTDTQY
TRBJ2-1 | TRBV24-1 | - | ATSDVGLAEGSNNEQF
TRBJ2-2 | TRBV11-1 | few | ASSPGGRPGELF
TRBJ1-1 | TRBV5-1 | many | ASSLVTGQNTEAF
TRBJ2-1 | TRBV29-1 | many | SVEFAGAYNEQF